Following are 17 T cell receptor beta chains from one sample sequenced in a study of blood T cell repertoires in COVID-19. The protocol was immunoSEQ multiplex PCR, while the TCRdb copy is restricted to in-frame clones and leaves out a portion. The sample contains 220,000 or so clones, 80% to 85% of which appear only once. Source material: peripheral blood. Receptor source: a woman aged 80 or over with COVID-19, enrolled during active disease.

This chain joins TRBV10-2 and TRBJ1-1; 7 bases are a match to TRBD1. This CDR3 is built from 14 residues. The V gene's germline CDR1 is WSHSY and CDR2 SAAADI. The V gene end was trimmed by 6 bases and the J gene end by 5 bases; junction bases not matched to a gene: 9. The CDR3 DNA follows: TGCGCCAGCAGGGTGGTAGGGGGCGAGACTGAAGCTTTCTTT. Encoded protein: CASRVVGGETEAFF.

This clone has only a few counts. V usage is TRBV5-1 and J usage is TRBJ2-7, with D perhaps matching TRBD1 (5 bases). The CDR3 extends over 14 amino acids. V was trimmed by 0 bases and J by 6 bases, leaving 13 bases between them. Germline V lookup: CDR1 SGHRS, CDR2 YFSETQ. DNA of the CDR3: TGCGCCAGCAGCTTGGACAGGTCCTTCGGCGAGCAGTACTTC. This codes for CASSLDRSFGEQYF.

The chain joins TRBV18 to TRBJ1-5; D is unclear. V lost 2 bases to trimming and J lost 7 bases, with 15 bases between them. The CDR3 covers 15 residues. Germline lookup yields CDR1 KGHSH and CDR2 LQKENI. CDR3 residues: CASSPAGLVGQPQHF. As DNA, the CDR3 is TGTGCCAGCTCACCAGCAGGTCTGGTTGGGCAGCCCCAGCATTTT.

The V call is TRBV10-1, the J call TRBJ1-1; D might be TRBD1 (5 bases). Germline lookup yields CDR1 WNHNN and CDR2 SYGVQD (reference sequence). The germline V and J ends were trimmed by 3 bases and 5 bases, with 10 bases remaining between them. This CDR3 has 13 amino acids. Written as DNA, the CDR3 is TGCGCCAGCAGTGACAGGGCGAGAACTGAAGCTTTCTTT. This encodes CASSDRARTEAFF.

V gene TRBV10-1 combines with J gene TRBJ2-3; TRBD2 matches at 7 bases. The CDR3 extends over 14 amino acids. CDR1 is WNHNN and CDR2 is SYGVQD in the germline V gene (reference sequence). With V trimmed by 6 bases and J by 5 bases, 8 bases remained unmatched. The CDR3 reads CASSLGGGKDTQYF. The CDR3 DNA reads TGCGCCAGCAGCCTTGGGGGGGGAAAAGATACGCAGTATTTT.

CDR3 in amino acids: CASSLGTSGNTQYF. CDR3 DNA: TGTGCCAGCAGCTTGGGGACTAGCGGGAATACGCAGTATTTT. The rearrangement uses TRBV5-6 and TRBJ2-3, with 12 bases fitting TRBD2. The CDR3 totals 14 residues. The germline CDR1 and CDR2 sequences are SGHDT and YYEEEE. Trimming at V came to 0 bases and at J to 7 bases, leaving 0 bases not matched to a gene.

This sequence joins TRBV9 and TRBJ2-2, with 8 bases identical to TRBD1. The germline V gene has CDR1 SGDLS and CDR2 YYNGEE. After removal of 3 bases from V and 5 bases from J, the junction contained 9 bases not matched to a gene. This CDR3 has 16 residues. CDR3 nucleotide sequence: TGTGCCAGCAGCGCCAACAGGGGGGTGGAAACCGGGGAGCTGTTTTTT. Amino acids: CASSANRGVETGELFF.

V is TRBV3-1 (or the pseudogene TRBV3-2) and J is TRBJ2-5; TRBD2 matches 11 bases. There are 14 residues in the CDR3. The J segment lost 7 bases and the V segment lost 7 bases, leaving 8 bases of the junction unmatched. Germline CDR1 LGHDT, CDR2 YNNKEL (reference sequence). CDR3 in DNA: TGTGCCAGCAAAGAGGTAGCGGGGGGGACGACCCAGTACTTC. It specifies CASKEVAGGTTQYF.

V usage is TRBV6-5 and J usage is TRBJ1-3; D remains ambiguous. CDR3 length: 12 residues. From germline, CDR1 is MNHEY and CDR2 SVGAGI. Trimming stripped 9 bases from V and 1 base from J, with 7 bases between. The CDR3 spells CASSQSGNTIYF. The CDR3 DNA reads TGTGCCAGTTCCCAATCTGGAAACACCATATATTTT.

This chain joins TRBV7-6 and TRBJ2-7; 8 bases are a match to TRBD2. V shed 1 base, J shed 2 bases, and the junction held 13 bases outside the gene matches. This CDR3 is 18 amino acids long. Germline V gene sequence: CDR1 SGHVS, CDR2 FNYEAQ. CDR3 residues: CASSLGPAGEHIPYEQYF. DNA for the CDR3: TGTGCCAGCAGCTTAGGCCCAGCGGGGGAGCACATACCCTACGAGCAGTACTTC.

For the CDR3, the DNA is TGTGCCAGCAGCCATGCAGGGGGCGTTTACAATGAGCAGTTCTTC. The encoded protein is CASSHAGGVYNEQFF. This chain joins TRBV3-1 (or the pseudogene TRBV3-2) and TRBJ2-1; 8 bases agree with TRBD1. CDR3 size: 15 residues. Losses at the gene ends were 3 bases for V and 4 bases for J; bases not matched to a gene: 5. Per germline, CDR1 LGHDT and CDR2 YNNKEL (reference sequence).

This chain links TRBV3-1 (or the pseudogene TRBV3-2) with TRBJ1-1, with 7 bases that match TRBD1. CDR3 length equals 13 residues. After removal of 2 bases from V and 7 bases from J, the junction contained 4 bases not matched to a gene. The V gene's germline CDR1 is LGHDT and CDR2 YNNKEL (reference sequence). The DNA of the CDR3 is TGTGCCAGCAGCCAACCCGGACAGGTTGAAGCTTTCTTT. Encoded protein: CASSQPGQVEAFF.

The CDR3 loop reads CASYAGGANYGYTF. The CDR3 nucleotides read TGTGCCAGTTACGCAGGGGGCGCGAACTATGGCTACACCTTC. The chain uses TRBV2 and TRBJ1-2, with 8 bases that match TRBD1. The V segment lost 9 bases and the J segment 2 bases; nucleotides outside the gene matches: 8. Per germline, CDR1 SNHLY and CDR2 FYNNEI. The CDR3 consists of 14 residues.

J is TRBJ1-4 and V is TRBV18; D gene uncertain. Germline V lookup: CDR1 KGHSH, CDR2 LQKENI. The CDR3 is made up of 17 amino acids. V shed 1 base and J shed 2 bases, with 14 bases lying between them. The CDR3 reads CASSPQRAGATNEKLFF. CDR3 sequence (DNA): TGTGCCAGCTCACCACAGAGGGCAGGCGCGACTAATGAAAAACTGTTTTTT.

The chain is built from TRBV27 and TRBJ2-5; D is possibly TRBD2 (6 bases). Germline lookup yields CDR1 MNHEY and CDR2 SMNVEV (reference sequence). This CDR3 comprises 14 residues. The V and J ends lost 6 bases and 5 bases respectively, with 16 bases between them. The CDR3 nucleotides read TGTGCCAGCAGGCCCCCGGGACTTAGGGAGACCCAGTACTTC. Its translation: CASRPPGLRETQYF.

The chain carries TRBV30 and TRBJ2-1, with 7 bases identical to TRBD1. The V and J ends lost 8 bases and 0 bases, in that order; junction bases with no gene match: 7. This CDR3 spans 14 amino acids. The V gene's germline CDR1 is GTSNPN and CDR2 SVGIG (reference sequence). The CDR3 here is CAQGVTRSYNEQFF. CDR3 nucleotide sequence: TGTGCCCAGGGGGTTACGCGCTCCTACAATGAGCAGTTCTTC.

This chain joins TRBV28 and TRBJ2-6, with D tentatively TRBD2 (6 bases). The CDR3 is made up of 17 amino acids. V lost 2 bases and J lost 0, with 11 bases in between. Looked up from germline, CDR1 is MDHEN and CDR2 is SYDVKM. In DNA, the CDR3 is TGTGCCAGCAGTTTACAGGAGGGAACCTCTGGGGCCAACGTCCTGACTTTC. It encodes CASSLQEGTSGANVLTF.